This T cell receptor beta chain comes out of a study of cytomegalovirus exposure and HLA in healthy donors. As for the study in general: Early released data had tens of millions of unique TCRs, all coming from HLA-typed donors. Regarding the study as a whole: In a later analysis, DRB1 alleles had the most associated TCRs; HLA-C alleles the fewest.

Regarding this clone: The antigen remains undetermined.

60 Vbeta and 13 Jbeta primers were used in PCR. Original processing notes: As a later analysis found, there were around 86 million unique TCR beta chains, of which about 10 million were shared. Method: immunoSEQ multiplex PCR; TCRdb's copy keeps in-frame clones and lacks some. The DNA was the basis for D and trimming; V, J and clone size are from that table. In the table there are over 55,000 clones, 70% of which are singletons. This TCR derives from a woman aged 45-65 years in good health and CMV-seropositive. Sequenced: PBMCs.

CDR3 sequence: CASSIQGASTGELFF. CDR3 nucleotide sequence: TGTGCCAGTAGTATTCAGGGGGCAAGCACCGGGGAGCTGTTTTTT. V is TRBV19 and J is TRBJ2-2, with TRBD1 matching 8 bases. Germline CDR1 LNHDA, CDR2 SQIVND (reference sequence). CDR3 length: 15 amino acids. With V trimmed by 3 bases and J by 4 bases, 4 bases remained unmatched.